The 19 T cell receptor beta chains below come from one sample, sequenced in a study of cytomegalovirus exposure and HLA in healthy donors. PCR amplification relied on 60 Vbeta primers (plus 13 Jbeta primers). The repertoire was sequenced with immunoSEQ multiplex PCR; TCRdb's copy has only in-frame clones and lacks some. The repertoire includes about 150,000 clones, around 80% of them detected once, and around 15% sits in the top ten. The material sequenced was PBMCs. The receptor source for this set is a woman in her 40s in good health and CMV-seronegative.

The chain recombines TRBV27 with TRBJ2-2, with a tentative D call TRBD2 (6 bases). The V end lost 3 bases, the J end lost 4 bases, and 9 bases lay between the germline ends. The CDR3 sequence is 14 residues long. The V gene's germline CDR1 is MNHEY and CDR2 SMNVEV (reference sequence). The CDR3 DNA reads TGTGCCAGCAGTTTGGAGGGCGGCACCGGGGAGCTGTTTTTT. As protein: CASSLEGGTGELFF.

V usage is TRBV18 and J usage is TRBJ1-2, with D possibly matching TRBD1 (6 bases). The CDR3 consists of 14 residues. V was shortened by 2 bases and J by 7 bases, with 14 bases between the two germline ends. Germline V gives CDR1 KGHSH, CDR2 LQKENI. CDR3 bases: TGTGCCAGCTCACCAACTAACAGGGATGGTGGCTACACCTTC. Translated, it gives CASSPTNRDGGYTF.

The CDR3 reads CASTLGGFNEQYF. Here the CDR3 DNA reads TGTGCCAGCACCCTTGGGGGGTTCAACGAGCAGTACTTC. This chain uses TRBV11-3 with TRBJ2-5; D is possibly TRBD2 (6 bases). The last part of the DNA fits TRBJ2-7 better; the J call may be wrong. There are 13 residues in the CDR3. Germline V gene data show CDR1 as SGHNT and CDR2 as YENEEA.

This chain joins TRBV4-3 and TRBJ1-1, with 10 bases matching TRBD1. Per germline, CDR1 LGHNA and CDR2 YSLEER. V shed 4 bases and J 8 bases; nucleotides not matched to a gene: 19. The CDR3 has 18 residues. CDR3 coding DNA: TGCGCCAGCAGCCCCCGCTACCCGACGGCGGGACAGGGGTTGGAAGCTTTCTTT. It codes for CASSPRYPTAGQGLEAFF.

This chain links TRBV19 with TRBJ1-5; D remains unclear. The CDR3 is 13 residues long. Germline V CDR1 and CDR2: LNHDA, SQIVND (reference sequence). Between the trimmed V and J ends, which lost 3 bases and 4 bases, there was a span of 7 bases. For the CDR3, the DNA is TGTGCCAGTAGTATGACGGAGAATCAGCCCCAGCATTTT. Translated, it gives CASSMTENQPQHF.

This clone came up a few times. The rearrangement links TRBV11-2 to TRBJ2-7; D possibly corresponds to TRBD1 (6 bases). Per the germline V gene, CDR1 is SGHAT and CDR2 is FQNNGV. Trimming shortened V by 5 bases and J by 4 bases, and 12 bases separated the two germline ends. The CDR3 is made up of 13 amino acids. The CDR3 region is CASSDSRGYEQYF. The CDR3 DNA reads TGTGCCAGCAGCGACTCCAGGGGTTACGAGCAGTACTTC.

CDR3 region: CASSSGQTETQYF. CDR3 bases: TGCGCCAGCAGCTCGGGACAGACCGAGACCCAGTACTTC. The rearrangement joins TRBV5-1 to TRBJ2-5; 7 bases align to TRBD1. CDR1 is SGHRS, CDR2 YFSETQ, per germline. V was pared by 3 bases and J by 5 bases, with 4 bases of the junction left unmatched. CDR3 size: 13 residues.

The CDR3 DNA sequence: TGTGCCACCAGCAGAGATCCCGGGACAGGCTCTGGCTACACCTTC. Its protein product is CATSRDPGTGSGYTF. The J gene is TRBJ1-2, the V gene TRBV15; 8 bases are a match to TRBD1. The ends lost 0 bases at V and 7 bases at J; junction bases unmatched: 7. This CDR3 contains 15 residues. The V gene's germline CDR1 is LNHNV and CDR2 YYDKDF (reference sequence).

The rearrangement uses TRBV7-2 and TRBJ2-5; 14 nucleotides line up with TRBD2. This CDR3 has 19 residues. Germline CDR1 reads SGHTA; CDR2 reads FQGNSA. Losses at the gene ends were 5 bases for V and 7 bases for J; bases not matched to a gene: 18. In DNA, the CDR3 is TGTGCCAGCAGCCCCCGGACTAGCGGGGGGTCCCGTAACGTGGGGACCCAGTACTTC. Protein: CASSPRTSGGSRNVGTQYF.

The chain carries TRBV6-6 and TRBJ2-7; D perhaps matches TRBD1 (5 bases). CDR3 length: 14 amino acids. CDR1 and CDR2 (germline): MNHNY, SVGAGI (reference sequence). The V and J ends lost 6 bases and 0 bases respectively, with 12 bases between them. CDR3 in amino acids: CASSYLDSSYEQYF. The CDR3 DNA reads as TGTGCCAGCAGCTACCTCGACAGCTCCTACGAGCAGTACTTC.

CDR3 region: CASTERGNEQFF. CDR3 DNA: TGTGCCAGCACCGAACGGGGCAATGAGCAGTTCTTC. This chain connects TRBV6-6 to TRBJ2-1, with D perhaps matching TRBD2 (5 bases). This CDR3 comprises 12 residues. The V gene's germline CDR1 is MNHNY and CDR2 SVGAGI (reference sequence). Trimming removed 7 bases at V and 6 bases at J, with 10 bases between.

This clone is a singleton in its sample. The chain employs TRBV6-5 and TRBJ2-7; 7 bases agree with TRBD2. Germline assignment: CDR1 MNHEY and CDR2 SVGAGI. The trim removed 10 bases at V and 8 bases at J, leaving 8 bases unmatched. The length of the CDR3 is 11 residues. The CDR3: CATGKLAKQYF. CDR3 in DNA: TGTGCCACCGGCAAACTAGCGAAGCAGTACTTC.

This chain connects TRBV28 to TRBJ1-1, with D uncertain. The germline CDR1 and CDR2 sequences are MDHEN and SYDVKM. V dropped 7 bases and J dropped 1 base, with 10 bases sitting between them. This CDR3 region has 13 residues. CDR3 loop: CASTWSGNTEAFF. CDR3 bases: TGTGCCAGCACCTGGTCCGGGAACACTGAAGCTTTCTTT.

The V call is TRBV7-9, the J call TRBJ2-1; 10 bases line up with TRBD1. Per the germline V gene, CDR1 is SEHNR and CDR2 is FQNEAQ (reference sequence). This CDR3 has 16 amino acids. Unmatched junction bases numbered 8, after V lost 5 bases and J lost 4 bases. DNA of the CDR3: TGTGCCAGCAGCCGAAACGGACAGGGGGGATACAATGAGCAGTTCTTC. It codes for CASSRNGQGGYNEQFF.

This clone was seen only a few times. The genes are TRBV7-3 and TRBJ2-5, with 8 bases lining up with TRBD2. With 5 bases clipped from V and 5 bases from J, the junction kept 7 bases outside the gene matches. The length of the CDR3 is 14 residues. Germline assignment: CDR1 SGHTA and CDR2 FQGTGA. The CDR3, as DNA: TGTGCCAGCAGCGCCGGGGGGGGCGCGGAGACCCAGTACTTC. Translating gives CASSAGGGAETQYF.

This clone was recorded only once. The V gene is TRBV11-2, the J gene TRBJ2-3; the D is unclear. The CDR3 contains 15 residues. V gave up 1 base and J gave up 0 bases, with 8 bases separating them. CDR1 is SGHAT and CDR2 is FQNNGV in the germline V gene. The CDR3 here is CASSLVTSSTDTQYF. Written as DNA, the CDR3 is TGTGCCAGCAGCTTAGTTACCAGTAGCACAGATACGCAGTATTTT.

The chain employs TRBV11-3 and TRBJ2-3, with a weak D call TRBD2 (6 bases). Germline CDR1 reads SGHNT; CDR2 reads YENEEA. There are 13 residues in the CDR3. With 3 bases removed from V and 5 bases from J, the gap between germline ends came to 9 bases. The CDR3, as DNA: TGTGCCAGCAGCTTGGCGGGACGAGATACGCAGTATTTT. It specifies CASSLAGRDTQYF.

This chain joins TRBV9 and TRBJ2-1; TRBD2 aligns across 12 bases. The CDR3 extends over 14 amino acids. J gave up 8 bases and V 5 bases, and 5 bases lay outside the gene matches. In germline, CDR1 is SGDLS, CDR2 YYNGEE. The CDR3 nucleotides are TGTGCCAGCAGTCCTAGCGGGAGGGGCGATGAGCAGTTCTTC. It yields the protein CASSPSGRGDEQFF.

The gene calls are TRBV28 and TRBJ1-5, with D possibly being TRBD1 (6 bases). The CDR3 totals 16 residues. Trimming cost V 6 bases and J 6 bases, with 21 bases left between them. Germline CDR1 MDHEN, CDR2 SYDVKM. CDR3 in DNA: TGTGCCAGCAGACTAGGGATCAGGGGTTGGGGTCAGCCCCAGCATTTT. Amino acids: CASRLGIRGWGQPQHF.